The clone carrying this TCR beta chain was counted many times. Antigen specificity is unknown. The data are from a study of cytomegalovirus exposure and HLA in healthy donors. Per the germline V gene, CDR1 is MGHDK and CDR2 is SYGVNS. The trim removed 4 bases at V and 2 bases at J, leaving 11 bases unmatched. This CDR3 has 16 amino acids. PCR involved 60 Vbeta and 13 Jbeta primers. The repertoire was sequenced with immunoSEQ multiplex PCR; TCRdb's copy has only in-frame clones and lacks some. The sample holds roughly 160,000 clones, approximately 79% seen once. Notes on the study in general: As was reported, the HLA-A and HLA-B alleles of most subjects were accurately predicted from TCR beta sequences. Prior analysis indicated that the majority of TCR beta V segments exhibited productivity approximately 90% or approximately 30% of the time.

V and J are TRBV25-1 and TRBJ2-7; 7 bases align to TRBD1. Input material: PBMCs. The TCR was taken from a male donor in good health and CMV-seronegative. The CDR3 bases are TGTGCCAGCAGTGGGTCGGACAGGCCCAACGCCTACGAGCAGTACTTC. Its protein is CASSGSDRPNAYEQYF.